The 9 T cell receptor beta chains listed next were all sequenced from one sample in a study of cytomegalovirus exposure and HLA in healthy donors. In the PCR, 60 Vbeta and 13 Jbeta primers were used. Clones were read by immunoSEQ multiplex PCR, and TCRdb kept only the in-frame ones, dropping some. The sample records about 100,000 clones, around 76% being singletons. Sequencing was performed on PBMCs. Every receptor here comes from a middle-aged man in good health and CMV-seropositive.

The chain combines TRBV27 with TRBJ2-1, with D hard to call. The ends were cut back, 5 bases at V and 2 bases at J, with 10 bases in the middle. This CDR3 has 14 amino acids. CDR1 is MNHEY, CDR2 SMNVEV, per germline (reference sequence). The CDR3 nucleotides are TGTGCCAGCAGTCCCTTTACGGCCTACAATGAGCAGTTCTTC. Amino acids: CASSPFTAYNEQFF.

This chain connects TRBV28 to TRBJ2-3; 15 positions agree with TRBD2. This CDR3 comprises 16 residues. Germline CDR1 and CDR2: MDHEN and SYDVKM. The trim removed 5 bases at V and 3 bases at J, leaving 3 bases unmatched. The CDR3 DNA sequence: TGTGCCAGCAGTCCCGGGACTAGCGGGAGGACAGATACGCAGTATTTT. Its protein is CASSPGTSGRTDTQYF.

The chain carries TRBV5-1 and TRBJ1-1; weak D call: TRBD1 (5 bases). V was cut by 5 bases and J by 1 base, with 9 bases left in between. The CDR3 loop spans 13 amino acids. Germline assignment: CDR1 SGHRS and CDR2 YFSETQ. CDR3 region: CASRSDRNTEAFF. The DNA for the CDR3 is TGCGCCAGCAGATCCGACAGGAACACTGAAGCTTTCTTT. The whole variable domain, filled in from reference TRBV5-1 and TRBJ1-1, reads KAGVTQTPRYLIKTRGQQVTLSCSPISGHRSVSWYQQTPGQGLQFLFEYFSETQRNKGNFPGRFSGRQFSNSRSEMNVSTLELGDSALYLCASRSDRNTEAFFGQGTRLTVV.

This clone was counted only a few times. The V call is TRBV4-2, the J call TRBJ2-2, with 13 bases fitting TRBD2. The V and J ends lost 0 bases and 4 bases, in that order; junction bases with no gene match: 2. CDR3 length: 17 amino acids. Per the germline V gene, CDR1 is LGHNA and CDR2 is YNFKEQ. In nucleotides, the CDR3 is TGTGCCAGCAGCCAAGACGGACTAGCGGGAGTCACCGGGGAGCTGTTTTTT. This encodes CASSQDGLAGVTGELFF.

The chain couples TRBV6-1 to TRBJ2-1; 11 nucleotides match TRBD2. The CDR3 is 14 amino acids. Trimming at V came to 6 bases and at J to 5 bases, leaving 3 bases not matched to a gene. The germline V gene encodes CDR1 MNHNS and CDR2 SASEGT. CDR3 nucleotides: TGTGCCAGCAGAAAGACTAGCGGGGACAATGAGCAGTTCTTC. Protein product: CASRKTSGDNEQFF.

This chain uses TRBV28 with TRBJ1-2; possible D gene TRBD1, 6 bases. The CDR3 spans 13 residues. V was trimmed by 1 base and J by 8 bases, leaving 11 bases between them. CDR1 and CDR2 (germline): MDHEN, SYDVKM. This chain's CDR3 is CASSLSGAKGYTF. CDR3 coding DNA: TGTGCCAGCAGTTTATCAGGGGCAAAAGGCTACACCTTC.

V gene TRBV6-1 combines with J gene TRBJ2-5, with D tentatively TRBD2 (5 bases). The J call may be mistaken, given a closer DNA end match to TRBJ2-7. The CDR3 loop spans 15 amino acids. CDR1 and CDR2 (germline): MNHNS, SASEGT. The CDR3 region is CASSEAYGERYEQYF. CDR3 DNA sequence: TGTGCCAGCAGTGAAGCGTACGGGGAGCGCTACGAGCAGTACTTC.

The chain employs TRBV6-6 and TRBJ2-7; possible D gene TRBD1, 5 bases. The V end lost 8 bases, the J end lost 0 bases, and 17 bases lay between the germline ends. The CDR3 runs 15 residues. The V gene's germline CDR1 is MNHNY and CDR2 SVGAGI (reference sequence). In nucleotides, the CDR3 is TGTGCCAGCTGCCCTCAGACAGCTAGCTCCTACGAGCAGTACTTC. Its protein product is CASCPQTASSYEQYF.

The gene calls are TRBV27 and TRBJ2-2; D unclear. Between the trimmed V and J ends, which lost 2 bases and 5 bases, there was a span of 6 bases. Per germline, CDR1 MNHEY and CDR2 SMNVEV (reference sequence). The CDR3 is made up of 13 amino acids. The CDR3 coding sequence is TGTGCCAGCAGTTTAGGAGTAACCGGGGAGCTGTTTTTT. Translating it yields CASSLGVTGELFF.